The 24 T cell receptor beta chains below all came from one sample that was sequenced in a study of shared clonotypes between healthy human individuals. Naive CD8 cells, CD45RO-negative and positively selected for CCR7, excluded terminally differentiated effector memory CD45RA+ cells. Profiled with immunoSEQ multiplex PCR; TCRdb holds only in-frame clones, not every one. The sample lists 2 million or so clones, around 96% occurring once. Sequencing used naive CD8+ T cells sorted from blood. Source of these receptors: a young man in good health.

The V call is TRBV7-6, the J call TRBJ2-3; TRBD2 agrees at 9 bases. The J segment lost 6 bases and the V segment lost 1 base, leaving 5 bases of the junction unmatched. The CDR3 extends over 15 amino acids. CDR1 SGHVS and CDR2 FNYEAQ come from the germline V gene. CDR3 bases: TGTGCCAGCAGCTTAGGGGCGGGAGGGCCGGATACGCAGTATTTT. Residues: CASSLGAGGPDTQYF.

V usage is TRBV30 and J usage is TRBJ2-7, with unresolved D. Germline loops: CDR1 GTSNPN, CDR2 SVGIG (reference sequence). The CDR3 loop spans 14 amino acids. The ends were cut back, 1 base at V and 5 bases at J, with 15 bases in the middle. CDR3 residues: CAWSDYFPKDEQYF. Here the CDR3 DNA reads TGTGCCTGGAGTGACTATTTCCCCAAGGACGAGCAGTACTTC. Filled out from reference TRBV30 and TRBJ2-7, the complete variable domain reads SQTIHQWPATLVQPVGSPLSLECTVEGTSNPNLYWYRQAAGRGLQLLFYSVGIGQISSEVPQNLSASRPQDRQFILSSKKLLLSDSGFYLCAWSDYFPKDEQYFGPGTRLTVT.

This rearrangement joins TRBV25-1 to TRBJ2-1; tentatively, D is TRBD1 or TRBD2 (5 bases each). Trimming cost V 4 bases and J 8 bases, with 12 bases left between them. The germline V gene has CDR1 MGHDK and CDR2 SYGVNS. CDR3 length equals 13 residues. The CDR3 region is CASSVGELDEQFF. The CDR3 nucleotides read TGTGCCAGCAGTGTGGGGGAGCTGGATGAGCAGTTCTTC. The whole variable domain, filled in from reference TRBV25-1 and TRBJ2-1, reads EADIYQTPRYLVIGTGKKITLECSQTMGHDKMYWYQQDPGMELHLIHYSYGVNSTEKGDLSSESTVSRIRTEHFPLTLESARPSHTSQYLCASSVGELDEQFFGPGTRLTVL.

The V gene is TRBV19, the J gene TRBJ2-5, with D perhaps matching TRBD1 or TRBD2 (5 bases each). The CDR3 consists of 15 residues. The germline V and J ends were trimmed by 4 bases and 1 base, with 13 bases remaining between them. Germline V gives CDR1 LNHDA, CDR2 SQIVND (reference sequence). The CDR3 here is CASSTTGGTQETQYF. For the CDR3, the DNA is TGTGCCAGTAGTACCACCGGTGGGACCCAAGAGACCCAGTACTTC. Drawing the rest from reference TRBV19 and TRBJ2-5, the complete variable domain is DGGITQSPKYLFRKEGQNVTLSCEQNLNHDAMYWYRQDPGQGLRLIYYSQIVNDFQKGDIAEGYSVSREKKESFPLTVTSAQKNPTAFYLCASSTTGGTQETQYFGPGTRLLVL.

Notes on this clone: The sample has other DNA sequences that encode this CDR3 too. The V and J genes are TRBV7-9 and TRBJ2-7; 7 bases line up with TRBD1. The CDR3 consists of 14 residues. Trimming cost V 4 bases and J 2 bases; bases outside gene matches: 5. Germline CDR1 is SEHNR and CDR2 is FQNEAQ (reference sequence). This CDR3 reads CASSSRQGAYEQYF. CDR3 nucleotide sequence: TGTGCCAGCAGCTCAAGACAGGGAGCCTACGAGCAGTACTTC.

The chain is built from TRBV6-6 and TRBJ2-7; D gene uncertain. CDR1 is MNHNY, CDR2 SVGAGI, per germline (reference sequence). Between the trimmed V and J ends, which lost 2 bases and 3 bases, there was a span of 14 bases. This CDR3 is 15 amino acids long. The CDR3 protein is CASSYPLNPIYEQYF. The CDR3 DNA is TGTGCCAGCAGTTACCCCCTCAACCCGATCTACGAGCAGTACTTC.

This clone was seen a single time. The chain is built from TRBV6-1 and TRBJ2-7; D gene unclear. V lost 3 bases, J lost 2 bases, and 11 bases lay in between. Germline V gene data show CDR1 as MNHNS and CDR2 as SASEGT. The CDR3 covers 14 residues. The CDR3 here is CASSDPNSPYEQYF. The CDR3 region has the DNA TGTGCCAGCAGTGATCCTAACAGCCCCTACGAGCAGTACTTC.

V and J are TRBV29-1 and TRBJ2-6; 8 bases line up with TRBD1. The CDR3 extends over 18 amino acids. Germline V CDR1 and CDR2: SQVTM, ANQGSEA. With 3 bases clipped from V and 2 bases from J, the junction kept 12 bases outside the gene matches. The CDR3 DNA is TGCAGCGTTGAGAGCGGCCAGGGGGCATGGCCTGGGGCCAACGTCCTGACTTTC. Translating gives CSVESGQGAWPGANVLTF.

On this clone itself: Other DNA sequences from this sample encode an identical CDR3 as well. The V call is TRBV18, the J call TRBJ2-7; 7 nucleotides line up with TRBD2. The CDR3 extends over 15 amino acids. The V gene's germline CDR1 is KGHSH and CDR2 LQKENI. J was trimmed by 1 base and V by 3 bases; bases with no gene match: 6. The CDR3 sequence is CASSPLAEGSYEQYF. In DNA form, the CDR3 reads TGTGCCAGCTCACCCCTAGCGGAGGGGTCCTACGAGCAGTACTTC.

The chain carries TRBV4-1 and TRBJ1-2; D remains unclear. This CDR3 contains 14 residues. Germline-derived CDR1 and CDR2 are MGHRA and YSYEKL. With 6 bases removed from V and 2 bases from J, the gap between germline ends came to 13 bases. This CDR3 reads CASSYNRENYGYTF. For the CDR3, the DNA is TGCGCCAGCAGTTACAACCGGGAAAACTATGGCTACACCTTC.

In DNA, the CDR3 is TGTGCCAGCAGTCCACCACTCTCCTACGAGCAGTACTTC. It specifies CASSPPLSYEQYF. This rearrangement joins TRBV27 to TRBJ2-7, with D unclear. Trimming took 5 bases from V and 0 from J, leaving 8 bases between them. This CDR3 has 13 amino acids. Per the germline V gene, CDR1 is MNHEY and CDR2 is SMNVEV (reference sequence).

The chain joins TRBV7-9 to TRBJ2-1; the match to TRBD2 covers 7 bases. The germline V gene has CDR1 SEHNR and CDR2 FQNEAQ (reference sequence). The CDR3 consists of 17 residues. V was clipped by 5 bases and J by 1 base; unmatched bases: 11. CDR3 protein: CASSLDMAGESYNEQFF. DNA for the CDR3: TGTGCCAGCAGCCTAGACATGGCGGGAGAGTCCTACAATGAGCAGTTCTTC.

This clone occurred a few times. V gene TRBV28 combines with J gene TRBJ2-7; D possibly corresponds to TRBD1 (6 bases). Germline CDR1 and CDR2: MDHEN and SYDVKM. CDR3 length: 13 amino acids. V was shortened by 8 bases and J by 4 bases, with 15 bases between the two germline ends. CDR3 sequence: CASASGVRYEQYF. The CDR3 DNA follows: TGTGCCAGCGCTTCAGGGGTAAGATACGAGCAGTACTTC.

V gene TRBV2 combines with J gene TRBJ1-3; D is undetermined. The V gene lost 4 bases and the J gene lost 0 bases, with 7 bases spanning the gap. Germline lookup yields CDR1 SNHLY and CDR2 FYNNEI. This CDR3 comprises 14 residues. This chain's CDR3 is CASSGWSSGNTIYF. Here the CDR3 DNA reads TGTGCCAGCAGTGGGTGGAGCTCTGGAAACACCATATATTTT.

The chain links TRBV7-6 to TRBJ2-2; the D gene is possibly TRBD1 (5 bases). The V gene lost 4 bases and the J gene lost 4 bases, with 22 bases spanning the gap. The CDR3 sequence is 18 residues long. Germline loops: CDR1 SGHVS, CDR2 FNYEAQ. This CDR3 reads CASSSSPGSAFGTGELFF. CDR3 bases: TGTGCCAGCAGCTCATCTCCAGGGTCTGCGTTTGGCACCGGGGAGCTGTTTTTT.

The V call is TRBV4-1, the J call TRBJ2-7; D perhaps matches TRBD1 (5 bases). Germline V gene data show CDR1 as MGHRA and CDR2 as YSYEKL. Trimming took off 1 base at V and 5 bases at J, with 15 bases between the two ends. The length of the CDR3 is 15 residues. CDR3 coding DNA: TGCGCCAGCAGCCAAGGATCCTACAGGAGCGACGAGCAGTACTTC. Encoded protein: CASSQGSYRSDEQYF.

The rearrangement uses TRBV27 and TRBJ1-1, with a tentative D call TRBD1 (6 bases). Trimming took off 6 bases at V and 5 bases at J, with 16 bases between the two ends. Per the germline V gene, CDR1 is MNHEY and CDR2 is SMNVEV (reference sequence). This CDR3 is built from 14 residues. CDR3 residues: CASSPRGGITEAFF. The CDR3, as DNA: TGTGCCAGCAGCCCTAGGGGGGGGATAACTGAAGCTTTCTTT.

The chain employs TRBV5-4 and TRBJ2-4; 11 bases map to TRBD2. This CDR3 is built from 16 residues. V shed 2 bases and J 8 bases; nucleotides not matched to a gene: 9. CDR1 and CDR2 from the germline V gene are SGHNT and YYREEE (reference sequence). In nucleotides, the CDR3 is TGTGCCAGCAGCTTCGCGACTAGCGGGATTAGGGACATTCAGTACTTC. It codes for CASSFATSGIRDIQYF.

The CDR3 is CSVVTGGSSYEQYF. CDR3 in DNA: TGCAGCGTTGTTACAGGGGGGAGCTCCTACGAGCAGTACTTC. The chain recombines TRBV29-1 with TRBJ2-7, with TRBD1 identical over 8 bases. The CDR3 sequence is 14 residues long. Looked up from germline, CDR1 is SQVTM and CDR2 is ANQGSEA. The V and J ends lost 4 bases and 0 bases, in that order; junction bases with no gene match: 5.

V is TRBV6-1 and J is TRBJ2-7, with 10 nucleotides matching TRBD2. Germline assignment: CDR1 MNHNS and CDR2 SASEGT. The CDR3 contains 17 residues. V dropped 3 bases and J dropped 0; count of bases not matched to a gene: 8. The CDR3 protein is CASSEWTSGHSSYEQYF. The CDR3 DNA reads TGTGCCAGCAGTGAGTGGACTAGCGGCCATAGCTCCTACGAGCAGTACTTC.

The rearrangement links TRBV30 to TRBJ1-3; possible D gene TRBD1, 5 bases. Germline V gene sequence: CDR1 GTSNPN, CDR2 SVGIG (reference sequence). The CDR3 is made up of 11 amino acids. V lost 3 bases to trimming and J lost 9 bases, with 9 bases between them. The CDR3 DNA reads TGTGCCTGGAGCGAAGGGACCACCATATATTTT. This sequence encodes CAWSEGTTIYF.

In the case of this clone: Additional DNA sequences in this sample encode the identical CDR3. This rearrangement joins TRBV4-1 to TRBJ1-4, with D hard to call. Germline CDR1 reads MGHRA; CDR2 reads YSYEKL. The germline V and J ends were trimmed by 3 bases and 7 bases, with 6 bases remaining between them. The CDR3 spans 12 residues. The CDR3 region is CASSQGGEKLFF. The CDR3 nucleotides read TGCGCCAGCAGCCAGGGAGGTGAAAAACTGTTTTTT.

A single count supports this clone. The V call is TRBV19, the J call TRBJ2-3; 8 bases are a match to TRBD2. Germline V gene data show CDR1 as LNHDA and CDR2 as SQIVND (reference sequence). The length of the CDR3 is 15 residues. The ends lost 6 bases at V and 1 base at J; junction bases unmatched: 6. The CDR3 sequence: CASSPKRERTDTQYF. CDR3 DNA: TGTGCCAGTAGCCCTAAGCGGGAGCGCACAGATACGCAGTATTTT. Based on the CDR3 plus reference TRBV19 and TRBJ2-3, the full variable domain is DGGITQSPKYLFRKEGQNVTLSCEQNLNHDAMYWYRQDPGQGLRLIYYSQIVNDFQKGDIAEGYSVSREKKESFPLTVTSAQKNPTAFYLCASSPKRERTDTQYFGPGTRLTVL.

V gene TRBV29-1 combines with J gene TRBJ2-1, with D hard to call. CDR1 and CDR2 from the germline V gene are SQVTM and ANQGSEA. This CDR3 is 10 amino acids long. Trimming shortened V by 7 bases and J by 5 bases, and 6 bases separated the two germline ends. This CDR3 reads CSGTDNEQFF. CDR3 DNA sequence: TGCAGCGGGACGGACAATGAGCAGTTCTTC.